This T cell receptor beta chain was observed in a study of blood T cell repertoires in COVID-19. Looking at the study overall: Acute and convalescent COVID-19 specimens originated in the United States, Italy and Spain. In each case, the material was cDNA or gDNA derived from T cells, B-cell-depleted T cells, or PBMCs.

The junction had 10 bases not matched to a gene; V was cut back by 1 base and J by 8 bases. Germline V gene data show CDR1 as SGHAT and CDR2 as FQNNGV. The CDR3 spans 16 residues. As processed by the authors: Reference gene primers were amplified, and this amplification served to estimate nucleated cell counts. The assay was immunoSEQ multiplex PCR, and TCRdb's table has in-frame clones only and misses some. D and trimming come from the DNA, and the V and J calls and clone size come from that table. The sample consists of about 230,000 clones, around 85% of them appearing once. The sample taken for sequencing was peripheral blood. The rearrangement links TRBV11-2 to TRBJ2-1; 8 positions match TRBD2. This sequence was found in a man between 45 and 60 years old with COVID-19, enrolled during active disease. DNA of the CDR3: TGTGCCAGCAGCTTAGCCCTAGGGGCGGGGGGCTATGAGCAGTTCTTC. Its translation is CASSLALGAGGYEQFF.